The T cell receptor beta chain under discussion was sequenced for a study of T-cell reconstitution after alpha-beta-depleted transplantation in children. For this clonotype: Its matching antigen is unknown.

Unique molecular identifiers featured in how the TCRbeta library was prepared. TCRdb called the PCR reads again in MiXCR, with one record for every CDR3 protein. Found here are 250,000 to 400,000 distinct CDR3 sequences, roughly 25% of them singletons; the top ten hold 9.5% to 12%. Germline loops: CDR1 SGHAT, CDR2 FQNNGV. The CDR3 extends over 14 amino acids. V was pared by 1 base and J by 6 bases, with 13 bases between. Study-wide results and limits: In patients about two months after transplant, alpha-beta T cells reportedly arose from several hundred expanded graft clones. TCRbeta diversity was high at day 60 in some patients (a result of surviving recipient T cells and thymic progenitors). Counts and diversity of T cells one year after transplant came mostly from newly produced T cells.

This chain joins TRBV11-2 and TRBJ2-7; no reliable D call. The clonotype comes from a male patient aged 5 to 17 who had a stem cell transplant for acute lymphoblastic leukemia, so the T cells may come from the graft donor. The input for sequencing was PBMCs, mostly from graft donor cells, taken 180 days after TCRalphabeta/CD19-depleted stem cell transplant. CDR3 sequence (DNA): TGTGCCAGCAGCTTAGGTGGTAGGGTTGGCGAGCAGTACTTC. Protein product: CASSLGGRVGEQYF.